The rows below give T cell receptor beta chains drawn from one sample of a study of CD8 T cells in Susac syndrome. TCRdb reprocessed the immunoSEQ multiplex PCR reads via MiXCR and lists one record per CDR3 protein. The sample holds more than 200,000 distinct CDR3 sequences; about 94% are singletons and the top ten take about 0.14%. Sequenced sample: CD4+ T cells from PBMCs. Source of these receptors: a human donor with Susac syndrome. Each CDR3 is given with its conserved first and last residue. Fields, in order: CDR3 protein, CDR3 DNA, CDR3 length, clone size, D gene, J gene, V gene. The D gene is left open where the match is weak. Expanded clones get a size class; other rows say once, few or many, or leave the size out.

CDR3: CASSQEANQPQHF; DNA: TGCGCCAGCAGCCAAGAGGCCAATCAGCCCCAGCATTTT; length: 13; size: NA; D: NA; J: TRBJ1-5; V: TRBV4-3
CDR3: CASSLGSEAFF; DNA: TGCGCCAGCAGCTTGGGTTCTGAAGCTTTCTTT; length: 11; size: NA; D: NA; J: TRBJ1-1; V: TRBV5-1
CDR3: CASSRTQTLLNTGELFF; DNA: TGCGCCAGCAGCCGTACGCAGACGCTCTTGAACACCGGGGAGCTGTTTTTT; length: 17; size: NA; D: NA; J: TRBJ2-2; V: TRBV5-1
CDR3: CASSISGTGGSYEQYF; DNA: TGTGCCAGCAGTATTTCCGGGACAGGGGGTTCGTACGAGCAGTACTTC; length: 16; size: once; D: TRBD1; J: TRBJ2-7; V: TRBV12-3/TRBV12-4
CDR3: CSASSPQDNEKLFF; DNA: TGCAGTGCTAGCAGCCCTCAAGATAATGAAAAACTGTTTTTT; length: 14; size: NA; D: NA; J: TRBJ1-4; V: TRBV20-1
CDR3: CASRLQGGRNQPQHF; DNA: TGTGCCAGCAGATTACAGGGGGGACGCAATCAGCCCCAGCATTTT; length: 15; size: NA; D: TRBD1; J: TRBJ1-5; V: TRBV6-5
CDR3: CSVDVRRTGELFF; DNA: TGCAGCGTGGACGTGAGGAGGACCGGGGAGCTGTTTTTT; length: 13; size: NA; D: NA; J: TRBJ2-2; V: TRBV29-1
CDR3: CASSLNWDGGKTQYF; DNA: TGCGCCAGCAGCTTAAATTGGGACGGTGGAAAGACCCAGTACTTC; length: 15; size: NA; D: NA; J: TRBJ2-5; V: TRBV5-1
CDR3: CASSWGSTDTQYF; DNA: TGTGCCAGCAGCTGGGGCTCCACAGATACGCAGTATTTT; length: 13; size: few; D: NA; J: TRBJ2-3; V: TRBV2
CDR3: CSAKAGPYNEQFF; DNA: TGCAGTGCTAAGGCAGGCCCCTACAATGAGCAGTTCTTC; length: 13; size: NA; D: NA; J: TRBJ2-1; V: TRBV20-1
CDR3: CASSLTGEETQYF; DNA: TGTGCCAGCAGCTTGACCGGGGAAGAGACCCAGTACTTC; length: 13; size: NA; D: NA; J: TRBJ2-5; V: TRBV5-4
CDR3: CASSPPGRGQETQYF; DNA: TGTGCCAGCTCACCACCGGGACGTGGGCAAGAGACCCAGTACTTC; length: 15; size: NA; D: NA; J: TRBJ2-5; V: TRBV18
CDR3: CASSLEIGDSYEQYF; DNA: TGTGCCAGCAGCCTGGAAATCGGGGACTCCTACGAGCAGTACTTC; length: 15; size: once; D: NA; J: TRBJ2-7; V: TRBV5-4
CDR3: CASLGIQNIQYF; DNA: TGTGCCTCCCTAGGGATCCAAAACATTCAGTACTTC; length: 12; size: NA; D: NA; J: TRBJ2-4; V: TRBV28
CDR3: CSASKWDPNQPQHF; DNA: TGCAGTGCTAGTAAATGGGACCCCAATCAGCCCCAGCATTTT; length: 14; size: NA; D: NA; J: TRBJ1-5; V: TRBV20-1
CDR3: CSGWTGPNYGYTF; DNA: TGCAGCGGATGGACAGGGCCGAACTATGGCTACACCTTC; length: 13; size: NA; D: TRBD1; J: TRBJ1-2; V: TRBV29-1
CDR3: CASSGQGNQETQYF; DNA: TGCGCCAGCAGCGGACAGGGCAACCAAGAGACCCAGTACTTC; length: 14; size: once; D: TRBD1; J: TRBJ2-5; V: TRBV5-1
CDR3: CSARPGQGKETQYF; DNA: TGCAGTGCTAGACCCGGACAGGGAAAAGAGACCCAGTACTTC; length: 14; size: NA; D: TRBD1; J: TRBJ2-5; V: TRBV20-1
CDR3: CSALPRTGYEQYF; DNA: TGCAGCGCTCTCCCCCGGACAGGCTACGAGCAGTACTTC; length: 13; size: NA; D: TRBD1; J: TRBJ2-7; V: TRBV29-1
CDR3: CASSLVTSGTGGSLKETQYF; DNA: TGCGCCAGCAGCTTGGTTACCTCCGGGACAGGGGGCAGCCTGAAAGAGACCCAGTACTTC; length: 20; size: NA; D: TRBD1; J: TRBJ2-5; V: TRBV5-1
CDR3: CSASAFGGGSYEQYF; DNA: TGCAGTGCCTCCGCCTTCGGCGGGGGGTCCTACGAGCAGTACTTC; length: 15; size: once; D: TRBD2; J: TRBJ2-7; V: TRBV20-1
CDR3: CASSMPVIAKNIQYF; DNA: TGTGCCAGTAGTATGCCAGTTATAGCCAAAAACATTCAGTACTTC; length: 15; size: NA; D: NA; J: TRBJ2-4; V: TRBV19
CDR3: CSARSGIVMNTEAFF; DNA: TGCAGTGCCCGCTCGGGAATCGTGATGAACACTGAAGCTTTCTTT; length: 15; size: NA; D: NA; J: TRBJ1-1; V: TRBV20-1
CDR3: CASSTGQGAAGANVLTF; DNA: TGTGCCAGCAGTACGGGACAGGGCGCCGCTGGGGCCAACGTCCTGACTTTC; length: 17; size: NA; D: TRBD1; J: TRBJ2-6; V: TRBV9
CDR3: CASSIGQGALYGYTF; DNA: TGCGCCAGCAGCATCGGACAGGGGGCCCTCTATGGCTACACCTTC; length: 15; size: NA; D: TRBD1; J: TRBJ1-2; V: TRBV5-1
CDR3: CASSFGPSGGANEQFF; DNA: TGTGCCAGCAGCTTCGGCCCGTCCGGGGGGGCCAATGAGCAGTTCTTC; length: 16; size: NA; D: TRBD2; J: TRBJ2-1; V: TRBV5-6
CDR3: CASSQIRHGYTF; DNA: TGTGCCAGCAGCCAAATTAGGCATGGCTACACCTTC; length: 12; size: once; D: NA; J: TRBJ1-2; V: TRBV3-1
CDR3: CTRHREGSGAFF; DNA: TGTACCCGGCACAGGGAAGGGTCGGGGGCTTTCTTT; length: 12; size: NA; D: NA; J: TRBJ1-1; V: TRBV20-1
CDR3: CASRLGQGASRTEAFF; DNA: TGTGCCAGCCGACTGGGACAGGGGGCGAGTAGAACTGAAGCTTTCTTT; length: 16; size: NA; D: TRBD1; J: TRBJ1-1; V: TRBV28
CDR3: CASSEDGFYEQYF; DNA: TGTGCCAGCAGTGAGGACGGGTTCTACGAGCAGTACTTC; length: 13; size: NA; D: NA; J: TRBJ2-7; V: TRBV6-2/TRBV6-3
CDR3: CASSVDYGYTF; DNA: TGTGCCAGCAGCGTAGATTACGGCTACACCTTC; length: 11; size: NA; D: NA; J: TRBJ1-2; V: TRBV9
CDR3: CASSSRTSRDSSSSYNEQFF; DNA: TGTGCCAGCAGCTCGCGAACTTCCCGGGACTCCTCTAGCTCCTACAATGAGCAGTTCTTC; length: 20; size: once; D: NA; J: TRBJ2-1; V: TRBV11-2
CDR3: CASSHSGGTGGYTF; DNA: TGTGCCAGCAGTCATTCAGGGGGAACTGGAGGCTACACCTTC; length: 14; size: NA; D: TRBD1; J: TRBJ1-2; V: TRBV12-3/TRBV12-4
CDR3: CAWISGSFPDEQYF; DNA: TGTGCCTGGATCAGTGGCAGTTTTCCTGACGAGCAGTACTTC; length: 14; size: NA; D: NA; J: TRBJ2-7; V: TRBV30
CDR3: CASIGWADTQYF; DNA: TGTGCCAGCATTGGGTGGGCAGATACGCAGTATTTT; length: 12; size: NA; D: NA; J: TRBJ2-3; V: TRBV6-2/TRBV6-3
CDR3: CATSDPAGGSYNEQFF; DNA: TGTGCCACCAGTGACCCGGCAGGGGGATCCTACAATGAGCAGTTCTTC; length: 16; size: NA; D: TRBD1; J: TRBJ2-1; V: TRBV24-1
CDR3: CSARGTGESYGYTF; DNA: TGCAGTGCTAGAGGCACAGGGGAAAGCTATGGCTACACCTTC; length: 14; size: NA; D: TRBD1; J: TRBJ1-2; V: TRBV20-1
CDR3: CASSFTDYNEQFF; DNA: TGCGCCAGCAGCTTCACCGACTACAATGAGCAGTTCTTC; length: 13; size: NA; D: NA; J: TRBJ2-1; V: TRBV5-1
CDR3: CASTSDNEQFF; DNA: TGTGCCAGCACCTCCGACAATGAGCAGTTCTTC; length: 11; size: NA; D: NA; J: TRBJ2-1; V: TRBV28
CDR3: CASSQELVDTIYF; DNA: TGTGCCAGCAGCCAAGAACTTGTGGACACCATATATTTT; length: 13; size: NA; D: NA; J: TRBJ1-3; V: TRBV14
CDR3: CASSDQGPAKNIQYF; DNA: TGTGCCAGCAGTGACCAGGGCCCCGCCAAAAACATTCAGTACTTC; length: 15; size: NA; D: NA; J: TRBJ2-4; V: TRBV2